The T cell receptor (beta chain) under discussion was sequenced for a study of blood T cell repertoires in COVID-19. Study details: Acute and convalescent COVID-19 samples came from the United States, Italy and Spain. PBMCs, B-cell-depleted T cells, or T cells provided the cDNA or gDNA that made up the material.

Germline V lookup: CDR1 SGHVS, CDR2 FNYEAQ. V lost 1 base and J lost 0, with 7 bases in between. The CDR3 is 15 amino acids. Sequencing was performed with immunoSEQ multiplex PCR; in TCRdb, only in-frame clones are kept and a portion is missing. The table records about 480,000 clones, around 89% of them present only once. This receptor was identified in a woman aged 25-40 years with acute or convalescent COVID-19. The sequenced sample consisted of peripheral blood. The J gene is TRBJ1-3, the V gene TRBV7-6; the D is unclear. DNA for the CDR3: TGTGCCAGCAGCTTAGGGACTGGCTCTGGAAACACCATATATTTT. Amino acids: CASSLGTGSGNTIYF. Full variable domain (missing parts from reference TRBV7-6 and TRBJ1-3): GAGVSQSPRYKVTKRGQDVALRCDPISGHVSLYWYRQALGQGPEFLTYFNYEAQQDKSGLPNDRFSAERPEGSISTLTIQRTEQRDSAMYRCASSLGTGSGNTIYFGEGSWLTVV.